This TCR beta chain was found in a study of blood T cell repertoires in COVID-19 (dated by TCRdb to between 2020 and 2021). About the study as a whole: Collaborator samples came from the United States, Italy and Spain and covered acute and convalescent phases of COVID-19. The samples were drawn from the first 160 participants of the ongoing ImmuneRACE study and from 950 to 1,500 subjects provided by 6 global collaborators. Where available, HLA class I and class II types were taken from metadata supplied by the sample provider and were not determined by assay-based typing. Deeply sampled blood TCRbeta repertoires from subjects exposed to, actively infected with, or recovered from COVID-19 were included in the dataset. The repertoires were released in a freely available public database intended as a resource for research on the immune response to SARS-CoV-2. The material from the prospective study consisted of cDNA or gDNA derived from T cells, B-cell-depleted T cells, or PBMCs. The sample metadata nearly always contained a de-identified subject ID, COVID-19 status, age in years and sex.

TCRbeta CDR3 regions were amplified from genomic DNA using the immunoSEQ Assay, a bias-controlled multiplex PCR. The paper's data handling went like this. Within the assay, amplification of reference gene primers was used to estimate how many nucleated cells each sample contained. To quantify the absolute abundance of each unique TCRbeta CDR3 rearrangement, sequence reads were collapsed and filtered. For each sample, productive Simpson clonality was calculated as the square root of Simpson's diversity index across productive rearrangements. TCRdb stores this immuneACCESS table with in-frame sequences only. Part of the clones is absent; in the studies checked, under half of the shortfall reflects unresolved V genes, and no reason is known for the rest. From that table come the V and J calls and clone size; the DNA was used to work out D and trimming. The sample yields around 280,000 clones; 89% were counted once. The ten most abundant clones make up approximately 12% of the sample.

Summary of the overall study and its limitations: The amount of clinical and demographic metadata varied by source and participant and was provided uncurated.

A distance of 17 bases separates the germline ends of V and J, which lose 4 bases and 0 bases respectively. CDR1 and CDR2 are read off the germline V gene as SGHRS and YFSETQ. Counted from cysteine to phenylalanine, this CDR3 has 16 amino acids. This entry keeps only the CDR3 DNA: 48 bases, framed from base 1. In Seattle, one collaborating source enrolled patients while the infection was active and tracked those patients longitudinally over the course of disease. Collaborating institutions collected whole blood in K2EDTA tubes following their own protocols. For TCRbeta analysis, collaborators shipped samples in one of three forms: frozen whole blood, isolated PBMCs, or DNA extracted from either of those sample types. Notes on this clone: Its antigen is still unknown. Base qualities are missing; no much larger clone stands one base away.

Sequencing was carried out using peripheral blood. The rearranged chain carries TRBV5-1 and TRBJ2-7; the D gene is perhaps TRBD2, on 6 matching bases. The receptor was isolated from a woman in her twenties or thirties with COVID-19, enrolled during active disease. The DNA sequence is given as TGCGCCAGCAGCAATGGGTGGGTTAGCGGCTCCTACGAGCAGTACTTC. Its protein is CASSNGWVSGSYEQYF.